The clone carrying this TCR beta chain was found many times. One entry per CDR3 protein results from TCRdb running MiXCR on the 5' RACE reads. The table shows about 40,000 distinct CDR3 sequences, with around 5.2% occurring only once. The time point was: sample taken at primary tumor resection. This sample is part of a study of spatial heterogeneity in lung cancer. The sample was PBMCs, taken at surgery. This receptor was taken from a female donor with early-stage non-small cell lung cancer.

The CDR3 region has the DNA TGTGCCAGCAGTCTAACAGGGGACCTCTCCTACGAGCAGTACTTC. It encodes CASSLTGDLSYEQYF. The V gene is TRBV28, the J gene TRBJ2-7, with 7 bases lining up with TRBD1. In germline, CDR1 is MDHEN, CDR2 SYDVKM. The V gene end was trimmed by 5 bases and the J gene end by 0 bases; junction bases not matched to a gene: 7. The CDR3 length is 15 residues.